Each of the 9 T cell receptor beta chains below was sequenced from the same sample in a study of CD8+CD57+ T cells in acquired aplastic anemia. Patients chosen for sequencing had shown CD8+CD57+ cell expansion by flow cytometry. CDR3 and TCR beta VDJ profiling relied on a genomic DNA template. Each CDR3 protein is one row after TCRdb ran MiXCR on the reads. The repertoire holds 170,000 or so distinct CDR3 sequences, with roughly 50% as singletons. Sequencing input: sorted CD4+, CD8+, or CD8+CD57+ T cells (not recorded which) from PBMCs. The source is a human donor with aplastic anemia.

The sample holds one count of this clonotype. The V gene is TRBV19, the J gene TRBJ1-2; D unclear. Germline CDR1 reads LNHDA; CDR2 reads SQIVND (reference sequence). Trimming cost V 1 base and J 4 bases, with 13 bases left between them. This CDR3 is 15 amino acids long. Written as DNA, the CDR3 is TGTGCCAGTAGTATAGTGAGCTCCGCGGCCTATGGCTACACCTTC. Translating it yields CASSIVSSAAYGYTF.

A remark on this clonotype: Being one base from a much bigger clone, this may be a read error. No conserved phenylalanine or tryptophan is present at the end of the CDR3, so a read error is the likely explanation. The V gene is TRBV11-2, the J gene TRBJ2-1; 7 nucleotides align to TRBD1. Germline lookup yields CDR1 SGHAT and CDR2 FQNNGV. Germline trimming cut 5 bases from V and 5 bases from J; bases unmatched to any gene: 6. This CDR3 region has 14 residues. The chain's CDR3 is CASSPDTGDNEQFS. The DNA for the CDR3 is TGTGCCAGCAGCCCCGATACAGGGGACAATGAGCAGTTCTCC.

The rearrangement joins TRBV6-1 to TRBJ1-1; weak D call: TRBD1 (5 bases). The CDR3 consists of 16 residues. Trimming left V 3 bases short and J 0 bases short, with 14 bases between. Germline V CDR1 and CDR2: MNHNS, SASEGT. The CDR3 coding sequence is TGTGCCAGCAGTGAGAGGGGCCTCAATATGAACACTGAAGCTTTCTTT. Its protein product is CASSERGLNMNTEAFF.

Many counts were recorded for this clonotype. A much larger clonotype is one base distant, so this may be a read error. The rearrangement joins TRBV24-1 to TRBJ2-3; D remains ambiguous. The CDR3 runs to 16 residues. The germline gives CDR1 KGHDR, CDR2 SFDVKD. V shed 3 bases and J shed 1 base, with 13 bases lying between them. In DNA, the CDR3 is TGTGCCACCAGTGATCCGCAGGAGATCGGCACAGATACGCAGTATTTT. This sequence encodes CATSDPQEIGTDTQYF.

A remark on this clonotype: With a much larger clone just one base away, this may be a read error. The chain carries TRBV25-1 and TRBJ2-1, with D perhaps matching TRBD2 (5 bases). CDR1 and CDR2 from the germline V gene are MGHDK and SYGVNS. The CDR3 covers 15 residues. Trimming took off 7 bases at V and 0 bases at J, with 13 bases between the two ends. CDR3 amino acids: CASTPGESSYNEQFF. In nucleotides, the CDR3 is TGTGCCAGCACCCCCGGGGAGAGCTCCTACAATGAGCAGTTCTTC.

This clonotype was counted at least ten times. The chain links TRBV11-3 to TRBJ2-1; 8 positions match TRBD1. V shed 2 bases and J 8 bases; nucleotides not matched to a gene: 8. This CDR3 is built from 15 residues. The germline CDR1 and CDR2 sequences are SGHNT and YENEEA. The CDR3: CASSLSSGGRDEQFF. CDR3 coding DNA: TGTGCCAGCAGCTTATCTTCAGGGGGCAGAGATGAGCAGTTCTTC.

As for this clonotype: A much larger clonotype is one base distant, so this may be a read error. V usage is TRBV6-1 and J usage is TRBJ1-2; 10 bases map to TRBD1. CDR1 MNHNS and CDR2 SASEGT come from the germline V gene. V lost 8 bases and J lost 7; bases outside the gene matches: 10. The CDR3 is 14 residues long. CDR3 sequence: CASGAWTGGGGYTF. CDR3 DNA: TGTGCCAGCGGTGCGTGGACAGGGGGAGGTGGCTACACCTTC.

This clonotype showed up just a few times. This rearrangement joins TRBV10-3 to TRBJ2-3; 7 nucleotides agree with TRBD2. The CDR3 is 13 amino acids. The germline V gene has CDR1 ENHRY and CDR2 SYGVKD. Germline trimming cut 6 bases from V and 2 bases from J; bases unmatched to any gene: 2. The DNA of the CDR3 is TGTGCCATCAGCGGGAGGAACACAGATACGCAGTATTTT. It codes for CAISGRNTDTQYF.

This clonotype was observed at least ten times. CDR3 sequence: CATSVAGTVNEKLFF. DNA of the CDR3: TGTGCCACCAGCGTTGCCGGGACAGTTAATGAAAAACTGTTTTTT. The V and J genes are TRBV15 and TRBJ1-4; 7 bases map to TRBD1. CDR3 length: 15 amino acids. From germline, CDR1 is LNHNV and CDR2 YYDKDF (reference sequence). Trimming removed 5 bases from V and 4 bases from J; junction bases left unmatched: 7.